This TCR beta chain emerged from a study of cytomegalovirus exposure and HLA in healthy donors (dated by TCRdb to 2015 to 2018). Concerning the study at large: According to an earlier analysis of a few hundred of the donors, about 179 million T cells yielded 95 million to 140 million unique TCR beta sequences and around 300 Gb of sequence data. An early release covering 550 to 650 HLA-typed donors comprised about 300 gigabases of sequencing data and approximately 85 million unique TCR sequences. Of the roughly 390 genotyped donors, over 65% fell in the genetic ancestry cluster associated with self-reported Caucasian donors. The study aimed to test whether cataloging public T cell receptors could reveal signatures of past pathogen exposure. The study used immunosequencing to profile the T cell repertoires of under 700 subjects and linked those repertoires to cytomegalovirus serostatus. Along with the 666-subject first cohort, a separate validation cohort of 120 different subjects was used. High-throughput TCR immunosequencing, statistical association of individual TCRs with disease status, and machine learning were combined to predict cytomegalovirus infection status. To study patterns of TCR occurrence, a later analysis re-analyzed previously published TCR beta repertoires from 550 to 800 donors and added high-resolution HLA genotyping. Rather than using new phenotypic data, the later analysis identified candidate immune exposures from TCR beta sequences and from how often those sequences occurred across donors. In an earlier analysis of a few hundred of the donors, high-throughput TCR beta sequencing was used to judge whether each TCR beta V gene segment behaved as functional or pseudogenic. Alongside the repertoire data, information on donor age, sex, ethnicity and CMV serostatus was compiled. In a later genetic analysis, genome-wide SNP genotypes for about 65% of the roughly 700 donors were used, and that subset was treated as a discovery cohort. All discovery cohort repertoires had been generated using a single sequencing platform. Both class I and class II loci were covered by HLA typing, at four-digit resolution. The number of typed donors differed by locus: 629-630 for A, B, C, DRB1 and DQB1; about 520 for DQA1; about 600 for DPA1; and some 450 for DPB1. Four to six DR-DQ haplotypes were handled as single units for association and clustering, since linkage in the cohort was strong. On average, 235,054 unique TCR beta nucleotide sequences were sequenced per donor among a few hundred genotyped donors of the cohort, with roughly 18% of those sequences being non-productive.

The cohort consisted of 670 or so healthy bone marrow donors. All cohort members were sampled while nominally healthy, although unrecorded immune exposures were likely present. The donor was CMV seronegative and was included in the group of a few hundred seronegative cohort members. Each donor provided a peripheral blood sample, and peripheral blood mononuclear cells were used for TCR beta sequencing. Genomic DNA was extracted from the blood cell samples with the Qiagen DNeasy Blood Extraction Kit. The investigation overall reported the following: Correlated functional status among segregating V segments might be attributable to linkage disequilibrium, but an unknown experimental factor could not be ruled out. A further reported finding was that TCR beta sequences accurately predicted the HLA-A and HLA-B alleles for most subjects in the first cohort. In this cohort, only TCR beta chains were sequenced, and detectable features were limited by the absence of alpha or paired-chain data. A later analysis found that TCR association rates varied across HLA loci, with DRB1 alleles showing the most associated TCRs and HLA-C alleles the fewest. A later genetic analysis reported fewer N-insertions in productive TCRs among donors in an Asian-associated ancestry cluster than the roughly 620-donor mean. Because counts were too low, seventeen rarely observed V segments, including chromosome 9 orphons, were excluded from the earlier analysis of 587 of the donors. Because the 87-base-pair reads could not distinguish some IMGT-functional V segments, including TRBV6-2 and TRBV6-3, those segments were excluded. Across donors, most TCR sequences were observed very rarely, whereas some public TCRs were present in many individuals. An association between a missense DCLRE1C variant and V-gene and J-gene trimming of TCR beta chains was found in a later genetic analysis and replicated in an independent cohort. According to a later analysis, most CMV-associated TCR beta chains appeared to be HLA-restricted, and the HLA associations seemed to be driven largely by CMV exposure. In vitro tests confirmed that three of the cytomegalovirus-associated TCR beta chains recognize cytomegalovirus antigens. Compared with equally common non-associated chains, HLA-associated TCR beta chains in a later analysis were more clonally expanded and had lower generation probabilities. Because HLA typing was missing for some donors at each locus, association tests included only the typed subset. The study gave a list of about 160 TCR beta chains associated with cytomegalovirus. Immune exposure information for the cohort was limited to CMV serostatus. A later analysis associated about 18,000 TCR beta sequences with specific HLA alleles at a false discovery rate of 0.05. Strong co-occurrence of HLA alleles, especially DR and DQ, made assigning TCR associations to individual alleles difficult. A cluster of highly shared sequence variants was judged likely to be a technical artifact of the sequencing pipeline. In an earlier analysis of approximately 590 of the donors, most TCR beta V segments appeared in productive rearrangements about 87% or about 30% of the time, broadly matching IMGT annotations. The presence/absence analyses assumed that sequencing depth was roughly uniform across donors, and that assumption may not be true. The classifier was reported to diagnose cytomegalovirus status with high specificity and sensitivity in both the original cohort and the validation cohort. It was suggested by the authors that the approach could potentially be generalized to other disease states and immunological phenotypes. According to a later analysis, parvovirus B19, influenza, CMV and Epstein-Barr virus appeared linked to several top co-occurrence clusters.

Libraries were constructed by the immunoSEQ multiplex PCR assay. For the multiplex PCR, a mixture combining 60 forward primers for TCR Vbeta segments and 13 reverse primers for TCR Jbeta segments was used. The CDR3 region of rearranged TCR beta genes was amplified from genomic DNA by a multiplex PCR assay. Amplified TCR beta libraries were sequenced as 87-base-pair reads on the Illumina HiSeq System. In the paper's pipeline: A later analysis tallied approximately 87 million unique TCR beta chains across the 666 repertoires, and around 12 million of those chains were shared by two or more donors. Raw reads were error-corrected and collapsed into unique sequences by a nearest-neighbor algorithm in which closely related sequences were merged to remove PCR and sequencing errors. CDR3 sequences were aligned to IMGT reference sequences to assign V, D and J gene segments. For a sequence to be retained, a match of at least six nucleotides to both a V gene segment and a J gene segment was required. Rearrangements were called productive when the CDR3 lacked stop codons and stayed in frame with V and J; all others were non-productive. CDR3 was defined by IMGT convention, running from the second conserved V-encoded cysteine to the conserved J-encoded phenylalanine. In an earlier analysis of 550 to 650 of the donors, sequences lacking an unambiguous match to a single V gene segment were excluded. In an earlier analysis of several hundred of the donors, V segments were called functional above 56.7% productive rearrangements and were called segregating when the between-donor standard deviation exceeded 5%. A statistical classification framework was developed to diagnose cytomegalovirus status using the catalog of TCR beta chain sequences. A later analysis assigned V and J genes by comparing TCR nucleotide sequences with IMGT/GENE-DB human TR gene sequences. In a later analysis, CDR3 sequences and most-parsimonious VDJ recombination scenarios were assigned using the TCRdist pipeline. In a later analysis, each TCR beta chain was defined by its CDR3 amino acid sequence together with its V-gene family, and reads lacking a unique V-gene family were excluded. A later analysis removed nearly 600 highly shared, low-generation-probability nucleotide sequences to deal with suspected cross-contamination and a sequencing artifact. For each public chain, a later analysis derived a clonal expansion index from normalized ranks of inferred template counts within each repertoire. In a later analysis, generation probabilities were computed using a VDJ recombination model fitted to out-of-frame rearrangements, and the results were checked against IGoR. In a later analysis, TCR-TCR, TCR-HLA and TCR-CMV co-occurrence was scored with hypergeometric tests, and a repertoire-size bias correction was applied to TCR pairs. To estimate false discovery rates, a later analysis permuted the HLA or CMV assignments 20 times. In a later analysis, co-occurring TCRs were grouped using DBSCAN, and TCRdist sequence similarity was added for clustering within HLA-allele-positive subsets. Repertoires with fewer than 30,000 or more than 120,000 public chains were left out of co-occurrence clustering, as were five repertoires with anomalous nucleotide sharing. The clones in this table, taken by TCRdb from immuneACCESS, are in-frame only. Not every clone is retained; where verified, under half of the shortfall comes from an unresolved V gene, and the cause of the rest is unknown. V and J calls and clone size follow that table, whereas D and trimming were derived from the DNA. The sample table records about 150,000 clones; around 82% of these occur just once. The leading ten clones occupy under 0.4% of the sample.

In the germline V gene, CDR1 corresponds to KGHSH and CDR2 to LQKENI. Trimming removed 3 bases from V and 1 base from J; the gene matches leave 7 bases unexplained. The CDR3 goes from the cysteine to the phenylalanine over 18 residues. Just CDR3 DNA is preserved here, 54 bases in frame from base 1. A word on this clone: What this receptor recognizes is not known. No qualities accompany the bases; no much larger clone lies one base away.

The specimen sequenced was PBMCs. The clonotype originates from a boy younger than 10 in good health and CMV-seronegative. Recombination linked TRBV18 to TRBJ2-6; 9 central nucleotides agree with TRBD1. The nucleotides are TGTGCCAGCTCACCCGGACAGGGGAGAGTTTCTGGGGCCAACGTCCTGACTTTC. Its coded protein is CASSPGQGRVSGANVLTF.